Listed below are T cell receptor beta chains from one sample, sequenced in a study of shared clonotypes between healthy human individuals. Sequencing used immunoSEQ multiplex PCR; TCRdb keeps in-frame clones, though not all of them. This table holds some 2 million clones, about 95% found once. The sample taken for sequencing was naive CD8+ T cells sorted from blood. These receptors came from a man between 18 and 29 years old in good health. CDR3s include the opening cysteine and the closing phenylalanine or tryptophan. Each record gives: D gene, clone size, J gene, V gene, CDR3 DNA, CDR3 protein. D genes are given only for firm matches. Clone sizes are given selectively: once, few, many, or a class where the clone is expanded.

NA | NA | TRBJ2-7 | TRBV11-2 | TGTGCCAGCAGCCCCAGATTAGTCCAGGAGCAGTACTTC | CASSPRLVQEQYF
NA | NA | TRBJ2-7 | TRBV18 | TGTGCCAGCTCACCAACGAGGGGTGAATCCTACGAGCAGTACTTC | CASSPTRGESYEQYF
NA | NA | TRBJ2-1 | TRBV5-1 | TGCGCCAGCAGCTTGTCCGAGTCCTACAATGAGCAGTTCTTC | CASSLSESYNEQFF
TRBD2 | NA | TRBJ2-7 | TRBV6-5 | TGTGCCAGCAGCCCCGCGGGGGGCGCATCCTACGAGCAGTACTTC | CASSPAGGASYEQYF
TRBD1 | NA | TRBJ1-1 | TRBV19 | TGTGCCAGTGCATTAGACAGGGGGCGCGGGAACACTGAAGCTTTCTTT | CASALDRGRGNTEAFF
TRBD2 | NA | TRBJ2-3 | TRBV30 | TGTGCCTCCTCACTAGCGGGGCCCACAGATACGCAGTATTTT | CASSLAGPTDTQYF
NA | once | TRBJ1-1 | TRBV11-2 | TGTGCCAGCAGCTGGGCCGAGGGTACATGGGCCACTGAAGCTTTCTTT | CASSWAEGTWATEAFF
TRBD1 | NA | TRBJ2-2 | TRBV28 | TGTGCCAGCAGCCCTACAGGGGGCGGCACCGGGGAGCTGTTTTTT | CASSPTGGGTGELFF
TRBD1 | NA | TRBJ2-7 | TRBV4-1 | TGCGCCAGCAGCCACAGGACAGGGGACGAGCAGTACTTC | CASSHRTGDEQYF
NA | NA | TRBJ1-3 | TRBV6-6 | TGTGCCCTGAGCGACCAGCTTTCTGGAAACACCATATATTTT | CALSDQLSGNTIYF
TRBD1 | NA | TRBJ1-2 | TRBV10-1 | TGCGCCAGCAGTGGACAGGGGGCGGGAAATGGCTACACCTTC | CASSGQGAGNGYTF
NA | NA | TRBJ2-7 | TRBV5-1 | TGCGCCAGCAGCTTGAACGTCACCTACGAGCAGTACTTC | CASSLNVTYEQYF
NA | NA | TRBJ1-2 | TRBV2 | TGTGCCAGCAGTGAAAGGGGGGGCTATGGCTACACCTTC | CASSERGGYGYTF
TRBD2 | NA | TRBJ2-5 | TRBV11-2 | TGTGCCAGCAGCTTAGAGCTAGCGGGGGAAGAGACCCAGTACTTC | CASSLELAGEETQYF
TRBD1 | NA | TRBJ1-2 | TRBV7-8 | TGTGCCAGCAGCTCTTCCCTATCCCGGACAGGGGCAGATGGCTACACCTTC | CASSSSLSRTGADGYTF
TRBD1 | NA | TRBJ1-1 | TRBV7-2 | TGTGCCAGCAGCAATTGGGGGACAGGGCCTGAAGCTTTCTTT | CASSNWGTGPEAFF
NA | NA | TRBJ2-3 | TRBV5-6 | TGTGCCAGCCTCGAAGGGGCTAGCACAGATACGCAGTATTTT | CASLEGASTDTQYF
NA | NA | TRBJ1-1 | TRBV15 | TGTGCCACCAGCAGAGATGGGAACACTGAAGCTTTCTTT | CATSRDGNTEAFF
NA | NA | TRBJ1-1 | TRBV2 | TGTGCCAGCACCGAACACCCTCCGGACAGTTTCACTGAAGCTTTCTTT | CASTEHPPDSFTEAFF
TRBD2 | NA | TRBJ2-7 | TRBV10-3 | TGTGCCATCAGACTAGCGGGAAGTGGCGAGCAGTACTTC | CAIRLAGSGEQYF
TRBD1 | NA | TRBJ1-4 | TRBV28 | TGTGCCAGCAGTCCGGGGACAGGGGTTCATGAAAAACTGTTTTTT | CASSPGTGVHEKLFF
NA | NA | TRBJ2-3 | TRBV10-1 | TGCGCCAGCAGTGAATCCCCCGGGAGCACAGATACGCAGTATTTT | CASSESPGSTDTQYF
NA | NA | TRBJ2-7 | TRBV6-5 | TGTGCCAGCAGTTACTCGACCAGCGGGTCCCACTACGAGCAGTACTTC | CASSYSTSGSHYEQYF
TRBD2 | NA | TRBJ2-1 | TRBV27 | TGTGCCAGCAGTTTATCGAGGTGGGGGGGATACAATGAGCAGTTCTTC | CASSLSRWGGYNEQFF
NA | once | TRBJ1-1 | TRBV2 | TGTGCCAGCAGTGAATACAGGGATACTGAAGCTTTCTTT | CASSEYRDTEAFF
NA | NA | TRBJ2-5 | TRBV7-8 | TGTGCCAGCAGCTTATTAGTCGGGGAAATAGAGACCCAGTACTTC | CASSLLVGEIETQYF
TRBD1 | NA | TRBJ2-7 | TRBV29-1 | TGCAGCGTTGGGACAGGGAGGAACTACGAGCAGTACTTC | CSVGTGRNYEQYF
NA | NA | TRBJ1-6 | TRBV12-5 | TGTGCTAGTGGTTCCACCGACCGGGGCGAAGGCTCACCCCTCCACTTT | CASGSTDRGEGSPLHF
NA | NA | TRBJ1-3 | TRBV15 | TGTGCCACCAGCAAATTATTCTCTGGAAACACCATATATTTT | CATSKLFSGNTIYF
NA | NA | TRBJ1-1 | TRBV11-3 | TGTGCCAGCAGCCAAGAGGAGAACACTGAAGCTTTCTTT | CASSQEENTEAFF
TRBD2 | NA | TRBJ2-7 | TRBV4-1 | TGCGCCAGCAGCCCCCCGAGGACTAGCGGGAGATACGAGCAGTACTTC | CASSPPRTSGRYEQYF
NA | NA | TRBJ2-7 | TRBV27 | TGTGCCAGCAGTTTATCAGGGTGGCACGAGCAGTACTTC | CASSLSGWHEQYF
NA | NA | TRBJ2-3 | TRBV11-2 | TGTGCCAGCAGCTTAGCGGCAGGGACTTACACAGATACGCAGTATTTT | CASSLAAGTYTDTQYF
TRBD2 | NA | TRBJ2-1 | TRBV13 | TGTGCCAGCAGCTTACCAGCGGGGGGGCCGGCTGAGCAGTTCTTC | CASSLPAGGPAEQFF
NA | once | TRBJ2-1 | TRBV5-4 | TGTGCCAGCAGCTTGGGACGGACGGAGCAGTTCTTC | CASSLGRTEQFF
NA | NA | TRBJ2-1 | TRBV7-9 | TGTGCCAGCAGCCGGGCGGTAGATGAGCAGTTCTTC | CASSRAVDEQFF
NA | NA | TRBJ2-5 | TRBV19 | TGTGCCAGTTCTCGGCGGGGAAAAGAGGGAGAGACCCAGTACTTC | CASSRRGKEGETQYF
NA | NA | TRBJ1-2 | TRBV6-5 | TGTGCCAGCAGTTACCGAAACAGGGTCGCTAACTATGGCTACACCTTC | CASSYRNRVANYGYTF
TRBD2 | NA | TRBJ2-2 | TRBV4-3 | TGCGCCAGCAGCCAAGATTGGGAGCGGGAGCTGGCCACCGGGGAGCTGTTTTTT | CASSQDWERELATGELFF
TRBD1 | once | TRBJ1-1 | TRBV28 | TGTGCCAGCAGTTCCGGGACAGGGATCTTTCCCCGACCGCGGAACACTGAAGCTTTCTTT | CASSSGTGIFPRPRNTEAFF
NA | NA | TRBJ2-2 | TRBV27 | TGTGCCAGCAGTTTCTTCAGGTCGGGCACCGGGGAGCTGTTTTTT | CASSFFRSGTGELFF
NA | NA | TRBJ2-1 | TRBV9 | TGTGCCAGCAGCGTGGGAGGGGACAGCTCCTACAATGAGCAGTTCTTC | CASSVGGDSSYNEQFF
TRBD2 | NA | TRBJ2-7 | TRBV30 | TGTGCCTGGAGTGTCGCTAGCGGGAGACACGAGCAGTACTTC | CAWSVASGRHEQYF
TRBD1 | NA | TRBJ2-7 | TRBV5-6 | TGTGCCAGCAGCTTCTCAGGGGGTGTCTACGAGCAGTACTTC | CASSFSGGVYEQYF
NA | NA | TRBJ2-1 | TRBV4-1 | TGCGCCAGCACCAGGGAAATCCTAGTCAATGAGCAGTTCTTC | CASTREILVNEQFF
NA | NA | TRBJ2-3 | TRBV4-1 | TGCGCCAGCAGCCAAGATCTCATAGTGACCCCTGGTACGCAGTATTTT | CASSQDLIVTPGTQYF
TRBD1 | NA | TRBJ2-7 | TRBV28 | TGTGCCAGCAGTTCCCGGGACAGCTACGAGCAGTACTTC | CASSSRDSYEQYF
NA | NA | TRBJ2-7 | TRBV25-1 | TGTGCCAGCAGTGAGCCCCGGGACTACGAGCAGTACTTC | CASSEPRDYEQYF
TRBD1 | NA | TRBJ2-6 | TRBV5-3 | TGTGCCAGAAGTCCCACTCAGGGGGCGCTTGGGGCCAACGTCCTGACTTTC | CARSPTQGALGANVLTF
TRBD2 | NA | TRBJ2-1 | TRBV6-5 | TGTGCCAGCAGTGGGCGCGGGGGGCTGGATGAGCAGTTCTTC | CASSGRGGLDEQFF
NA | once | TRBJ1-2 | TRBV4-1 | TGCGCCAGCAGCCAAGTCTCAACTGGGTTAGATGGCTACACCTTC | CASSQVSTGLDGYTF
NA | NA | TRBJ2-2 | TRBV5-4 | TGTGCCAGCAGCAGCAACACCGGGGAGCTGTTTTTT | CASSSNTGELFF
NA | NA | TRBJ2-7 | TRBV27 | TGTGCCAGCAGCCCCTCCGCAGGGGCCAAGTCCTACGAGCAGTACTTC | CASSPSAGAKSYEQYF
NA | NA | TRBJ1-1 | TRBV6-5 | TGTGCCAGCAGTTACTCGCAGGGGAACACTGAAGCTTTCTTT | CASSYSQGNTEAFF
NA | few | TRBJ2-7 | TRBV29-1 | TGCAGCACCGCGGACAGCTCCTACGAGCAGTACTTC | CSTADSSYEQYF
NA | NA | TRBJ2-1 | TRBV6-6 | TGTGCCAGCAGTTTAATCGCCAATGAGCAGTTCTTC | CASSLIANEQFF
TRBD1 | NA | TRBJ2-3 | TRBV10-3 | TGTGCCATCAGTGAGTCGAAAGGTCGGTCGACAGGGGTCACAGATACGCAGTATTTT | CAISESKGRSTGVTDTQYF
NA | NA | TRBJ1-1 | TRBV4-1 | TGCGCCAGCAGCCAAGCAGGTACTGAAGCTTTCTTT | CASSQAGTEAFF
NA | NA | TRBJ2-2 | TRBV5-6 | TGTGGATGGAAAGGGGGCACCGGGGAGCTGTTTTTT | CGWKGGTGELFF
NA | NA | TRBJ2-7 | TRBV6-5 | TGTGCCAGCACCCCTGGAGGGGGCAACGAGCAGTACTTC | CASTPGGGNEQYF